This T cell receptor (beta chain) came from a study of blood T cell repertoires in COVID-19. On the study more broadly: Sites across the United States, Italy and Spain contributed samples from acute and convalescent COVID-19.

Measured with immunoSEQ multiplex PCR; TCRdb has only the in-frame clones, and not every one. The profile shows some 74,000 clones, approximately 76% of them singletons. The sample was peripheral blood. The receptor was isolated from a man between 65 and 85 years old with active or convalescent COVID-19.

The CDR3 nucleotides are TGTGCCAGCAGCTTAGCGGTGGCGGGCGGCGGCTACACCTTC. The encoded protein is CASSLAVAGGGYTF. The chain combines TRBV7-9 with TRBJ1-2; D is ambiguous. The CDR3 runs to 14 residues. Per the germline V gene, CDR1 is SEHNR and CDR2 is FQNEAQ (reference sequence). Trimming shortened V by 0 bases and J by 8 bases, and 13 bases separated the two germline ends.